Following are 29 T cell receptor beta chains from one sample sequenced in a study of blood T cell repertoires in COVID-19. Repertoires were generated with immunoSEQ multiplex PCR, while TCRdb's copy carries only in-frame clones and drops some. The data show hundreds of thousands of clones, with around nine tenths seen just once and just over 7% held by the top ten. The sequencing input was peripheral blood. The receptors stem from a woman aged 55-75 years with COVID-19, enrolled during active disease.

The CDR3 is CASSRRGGPYNEQFF. Here the CDR3 DNA reads TGTGCCAGCAGCCGAAGGGGGGGGCCCTACAATGAGCAGTTCTTC. This rearrangement joins TRBV11-3 to TRBJ2-1, with D possibly being TRBD2 (7 bases). From germline, CDR1 is SGHNT and CDR2 YENEEA. V lost 5 bases, J lost 2 bases, and 13 bases lay in between. CDR3 length equals 15 residues.

The chain carries TRBV5-1 and TRBJ2-5; D is possibly TRBD1 (5 bases). Germline loops: CDR1 SGHRS, CDR2 YFSETQ. V was shortened by 2 bases and J by 4 bases, with 15 bases between the two germline ends. The CDR3 contains 15 residues. Here the CDR3 DNA reads TGCGCCAGCAGCTTTTTGTTGGGGCTGGGAGAGACCCAGTACTTC. Protein sequence: CASSFLLGLGETQYF. Drawing the rest from reference TRBV5-1 and TRBJ2-5, the complete variable domain is KAGVTQTPRYLIKTRGQQVTLSCSPISGHRSVSWYQQTPGQGLQFLFEYFSETQRNKGNFPGRFSGRQFSNSRSEMNVSTLELGDSALYLCASSFLLGLGETQYFGPGTRLLVL.

This clone was observed once. This chain links TRBV5-1 with TRBJ1-2, with D hard to call. V was trimmed by 1 base and J by 6 bases, leaving 13 bases between them. Germline CDR1 is SGHRS and CDR2 is YFSETQ. This CDR3 is 14 amino acids long. CDR3 coding DNA: TGCGCCAGCAGCTTGCTTGGGCAAACGGATGGCTACACCTTC. This translates into CASSLLGQTDGYTF.

This sequence joins TRBV18 and TRBJ1-1; D unresolved. The CDR3 sequence is 13 residues long. V was cut by 6 bases and J by 5 bases, with 13 bases left in between. Germline V CDR1 and CDR2: KGHSH, LQKENI. The CDR3 protein is CASSEGLGTEAFF. In DNA form, the CDR3 reads TGTGCCAGCTCGGAGGGCCTTGGGACTGAAGCTTTCTTT. Supplemented by reference TRBV18 and TRBJ1-1, the full variable domain reads NAGVMQNPRHLVRRRGQEARLRCSPMKGHSHVYWYRQLPEEGLKFMVYLQKENIIDESGMPKERFSAEFPKEGPSILRIQQVVRGDSAAYFCASSEGLGTEAFFGQGTRLTVV.

CDR3 coding DNA: TGTGCCAGAAGCTTTTGCCCTTCCCCGGGACAGGTACTCCAGTTGACGAACACTGAAGCTTTCTTT. As protein: CARSFCPSPGQVLQLTNTEAFF. The V and J genes are TRBV5-3 and TRBJ1-1; TRBD1 agrees at 8 bases. TRBV5-3 is noted as an ORF with a role that remains uncertain. Trimming at V came to 2 bases and at J to 1 base, leaving 25 bases not matched to a gene. The CDR3 sequence is 22 residues long.

The chain has TRBV29-1 and TRBJ1-2; TRBD1 might be the D (6 bases). Trimming pared 5 bases from V and 4 bases from J, leaving 11 bases between. Germline V gives CDR1 SQVTM, CDR2 ANQGSEA. The CDR3 has 12 residues. For the CDR3, the DNA is TGCAGCGTTTCCCAGGGGAGCTATGGCTACACCTTC. It specifies CSVSQGSYGYTF.

This clone was detected a few times. Other DNA sequences from this sample encode an identical CDR3 as well. The chain carries TRBV18 and TRBJ2-2, with TRBD1 identical over 8 bases. The CDR3 extends over 15 amino acids. Trimming cost V 3 bases and J 5 bases; bases outside gene matches: 5. Germline loops: CDR1 KGHSH, CDR2 LQKENI. The CDR3: CASSPPRTGTGELFF. In nucleotides, the CDR3 is TGTGCCAGCTCACCGCCGCGGACAGGGACCGGGGAGCTGTTTTTT.

There are a few counts of this clone. The rearrangement joins TRBV7-9 to TRBJ1-2; tentative D call: TRBD1 (6 bases). V was shortened by 5 bases and J by 8 bases, with 18 bases between the two germline ends. Germline loops: CDR1 SEHNR, CDR2 FQNEAQ (reference sequence). The CDR3 has 14 residues. CDR3 region: CASSRDILSMGYTF. The CDR3 DNA follows: TGTGCCAGCAGCCGGGACATCCTATCTATGGGCTACACCTTC.

The chain couples TRBV5-6 to TRBJ2-7; perhaps TRBD1 as D (6 bases). The V end lost 2 bases, the J end lost 5 bases, and 17 bases lay between the germline ends. The CDR3 has 15 residues. Per the germline V gene, CDR1 is SGHDT and CDR2 is YYEEEE. In DNA form, the CDR3 reads TGTGCCAGCAGCTTACCGGGACATCAATTTGACGAGCAGTACTTC. Translation: CASSLPGHQFDEQYF.

This rearrangement joins TRBV15 to TRBJ1-4; 8 bases are a match to TRBD1. Germline V CDR1 and CDR2: LNHNV, YYDKDF (reference sequence). V lost 3 bases to trimming and J lost 5 bases; unmatched junction nucleotides: 5. This CDR3 is 15 amino acids long. The CDR3: CATSRWDRTNEKLFF. The CDR3 nucleotides read TGTGCCACCAGCAGGTGGGACAGGACAAATGAAAAACTGTTTTTT.

A single count supports this clone. The chain is built from TRBV4-1 and TRBJ1-2; a possible D gene is TRBD1 (6 bases). The CDR3 contains 19 residues. V lost 1 base and J 4 bases, leaving 25 bases between the germline ends. Germline V lookup: CDR1 MGHRA, CDR2 YSYEKL. The CDR3 nucleotides read TGCGCCAGCAGCCAAGTGGGGGCCGAATTAGCTATAAAGGGCTATGGCTACACCTTC. Translated, it gives CASSQVGAELAIKGYGYTF.

V and J are TRBV9 and TRBJ2-1, with D tentatively TRBD1 (6 bases). CDR3 length: 15 residues. Per germline, CDR1 SGDLS and CDR2 YYNGEE. Trimming cost V 0 bases and J 7 bases, with 14 bases left between them. The CDR3 DNA reads TGTGCCAGCAGCGTAGCTGGGGGCCCGCAGAATGAGCAGTTCTTC. This codes for CASSVAGGPQNEQFF.

This chain links TRBV28 with TRBJ1-2; no clear D gene. Germline lookup yields CDR1 MDHEN and CDR2 SYDVKM. Deletions cut 5 bases from V and 0 bases from J, with 16 bases between. This CDR3 is 16 amino acids long. In DNA form, the CDR3 reads TGTGCCAGCAGTAAATTTGCGGGAGGGACTAACTATGGCTACACCTTC. Protein: CASSKFAGGTNYGYTF.

The CDR3 sequence is CATRQGALDTEAFF. In DNA form, the CDR3 reads TGTGCCACCAGACAGGGGGCTTTGGACACTGAAGCTTTCTTT. The chain carries TRBV15 and TRBJ1-1; TRBD1 aligns across 9 bases. The germline gives CDR1 LNHNV, CDR2 YYDKDF (reference sequence). This CDR3 has 14 amino acids. V trimming: 6 bases; J trimming: 3 bases; junction bases outside the gene matches: 5.

This sequence joins TRBV30 and TRBJ1-3, with unresolved D. The CDR3 is 14 amino acids. The germline gives CDR1 GTSNPN, CDR2 SVGIG (reference sequence). Trimming cost V 4 bases and J 0 bases, with 10 bases left between them. The DNA for the CDR3 is TGTGCCTGGAACGCCCCGAGCTCTGGAAACACCATATATTTT. As protein: CAWNAPSSGNTIYF.

CDR3 DNA sequence: TGTGCCAGCAGCGCGTCCGAGGCCAACTATGGCTACACCTTC. It encodes CASSASEANYGYTF. The rearrangement joins TRBV7-2 to TRBJ1-2, with D unresolved. Germline V gene data show CDR1 as SGHTA and CDR2 as FQGNSA. The V and J ends lost 5 bases and 2 bases respectively, with 12 bases between them. CDR3 length equals 14 residues. Together with reference TRBV7-2 and TRBJ1-2, the CDR3 gives the full variable domain: GAGVSQSPSNKVTEKGKDVELRCDPISGHTALYWYRQSLGQGLEFLIYFQGNSAPDKSGLPSDRFSAERTGGSVSTLTIQRTQQEDSAVYLCASSASEANYGYTFGSGTRLTVV.

The rearrangement uses TRBV29-1 and TRBJ2-2, with TRBD2 matching 9 bases. The CDR3 is made up of 16 amino acids. CDR1 SQVTM and CDR2 ANQGSEA come from the germline V gene. Trimming removed 6 bases from V and 1 base from J; junction bases left unmatched: 9. The CDR3 sequence: CSVGMVAGVNTGELFF. The CDR3 DNA reads as TGCAGCGTCGGTATGGTAGCGGGGGTGAACACCGGGGAGCTGTTTTTT.

This chain uses TRBV13 with TRBJ2-1; TRBD2 is a possible D gene (7 bases). Germline loops: CDR1 PRHDT, CDR2 FYEKMQ (reference sequence). The length of the CDR3 is 14 residues. Deletions cut 2 bases from V and 9 bases from J, with 14 bases between. The CDR3 DNA reads TGTGCCAGCAGCTTACAAGGGGGGGCCGGTGAGCAGTTCTTC. Amino acid sequence: CASSLQGGAGEQFF.

CDR3 nucleotides: TGTGCCAGCAGTTACGTACAAGACACTGAAGCTTTCTTT. This gives the protein CASSYVQDTEAFF. The chain has TRBV6-5 and TRBJ1-1; D remains unclear. Germline V gene data show CDR1 as MNHEY and CDR2 as SVGAGI. The CDR3 length is 13 residues. Deletions cut 2 bases from V and 3 bases from J, with 7 bases between.

The chain employs TRBV7-9 and TRBJ1-5; 7 bases match TRBD1. Germline assignment: CDR1 SEHNR and CDR2 FQNEAQ (reference sequence). This CDR3 comprises 13 residues. V was clipped by 3 bases and J by 7 bases; unmatched bases: 3. CDR3 sequence reads: CASSFTGEQPQHF. For the CDR3, the DNA is TGTGCCAGCAGCTTTACAGGGGAACAGCCCCAGCATTTT.

CDR3 nucleotides: TGTGCCAGCAGCTGGGACAGATCCTATGGCTACACCTTC. Translating it yields CASSWDRSYGYTF. This rearrangement joins TRBV7-2 to TRBJ1-2; 7 nucleotides line up with TRBD1. CDR1 and CDR2 from the germline V gene are SGHTA and FQGNSA. The CDR3 spans 13 residues. Trimming at V came to 4 bases and at J to 4 bases, leaving 3 bases not matched to a gene.

The rearrangement joins TRBV19 to TRBJ1-5; D might be TRBD1 (5 bases). The CDR3 length is 16 residues. Germline CDR1 is LNHDA and CDR2 is SQIVND (reference sequence). V lost 7 bases, J lost 3 bases, and 19 bases lay in between. The chain's CDR3 is CASTQMGQFPNQPQHF. The CDR3 coding sequence is TGTGCCAGTACTCAAATGGGGCAGTTTCCCAATCAGCCCCAGCATTTT.

The chain is built from TRBV10-3 and TRBJ1-2; weak D call: TRBD1 (6 bases). Trimming cost V 8 bases and J 2 bases, with 15 bases left between them. The CDR3 is made up of 14 amino acids. In germline, CDR1 is ENHRY, CDR2 SYGVKD. The DNA for the CDR3 is TGTGCCATCCAACCACTCCAGGGGAACTATGGCTACACCTTC. Translated, it gives CAIQPLQGNYGYTF.

The chain couples TRBV19 to TRBJ2-6; tentative D call: TRBD1 (6 bases). The CDR3 consists of 17 residues. CDR1 and CDR2 (germline): LNHDA, SQIVND (reference sequence). Trimming removed 8 bases at V and 1 base at J, with 18 bases between. CDR3 bases: TGTGCCAGTGGGGGCCTTCCAATATCTTCTGGGGCCAACGTCCTGACTTTC. Amino acids: CASGGLPISSGANVLTF.

This clone was seen a few times. V gene TRBV4-2 combines with J gene TRBJ2-1; 9 bases are a match to TRBD1. CDR3 length equals 18 residues. V trimming: 2 bases; J trimming: 0 bases; junction bases outside the gene matches: 8. The germline CDR1 and CDR2 sequences are LGHNA and YNFKEQ. CDR3 residues: CASSQFRDRVGSYNEQFF. The CDR3 DNA follows: TGTGCCAGCAGCCAATTCCGGGACAGGGTTGGCTCCTACAATGAGCAGTTCTTC.

The V and J genes are TRBV5-8 and TRBJ1-1; 9 bases agree with TRBD1. Germline V gene lookup returns CDR1 SGHTS and CDR2 YDEGEE. With 2 bases clipped from V and 1 base from J, the junction kept 3 bases outside the gene matches. The CDR3 length is 15 residues. DNA of the CDR3: TGTGCCAGCAGCTTCGGGACAGGGAGGAACACTGAAGCTTTCTTT. Translating gives CASSFGTGRNTEAFF.

The chain is built from TRBV27 and TRBJ2-7, with 9 bases identical to TRBD1. V shed 7 bases, J shed 2 bases, and the junction held 9 bases outside the gene matches. The CDR3 consists of 15 residues. Germline V gene lookup returns CDR1 MNHEY and CDR2 SMNVEV (reference sequence). CDR3 nucleotides: TGTGCCAGCACCGAGACAGGGGGACTCACCTACGAGCAGTACTTC. It codes for CASTETGGLTYEQYF.

J is TRBJ2-7 and V is TRBV7-8, with a tentative D call TRBD1 (6 bases). This CDR3 is built from 11 residues. V lost 5 bases and J lost 11, with 13 bases in between. Germline CDR1 reads SGHVS; CDR2 reads FQNEAQ. This CDR3 reads CASSPGGLEYF. Written as DNA, the CDR3 is TGTGCCAGCAGCCCTGGGGGCTTAGAGTACTTC.

The chain has TRBV12-3 or TRBV12-4 and TRBJ1-1; 7 bases are shared with TRBD1. Germline trimming cut 7 bases from V and 8 bases from J; bases unmatched to any gene: 4. The CDR3 is 11 amino acids. The CDR3 loop is CASTATGEAFF. The DNA of the CDR3 is TGTGCCAGCACCGCGACAGGGGAAGCTTTCTTT.